This TCR beta chain was captured in a study of blood T cell repertoires in COVID-19. In the study overall: Acute and convalescent COVID-19 samples came from the United States, Italy and Spain. T cells, B-cell-depleted T cells, or PBMCs provided the cDNA or gDNA that served as material.

In the original processing: Nucleated cell number was recorded as an estimate derived from reference gene primer amplification. The data were produced by immunoSEQ multiplex PCR, yet TCRdb's version contains in-frame clones alone and is incomplete. The D gene and trimming were derived from the DNA, and the V and J assignments and clone size from that table. Of around 180,000 clones in the sample, 86% were seen once. Sequencing was carried out using peripheral blood. The sequence came from a man in his 70s with active or convalescent COVID-19.

The CDR3 is CASSIGGSSYEQYF. Written as DNA, the CDR3 is TGTGCCAGTAGTATAGGCGGTAGCTCCTACGAGCAGTACTTC. The rearrangement uses TRBV19 and TRBJ2-7; D gene uncertain. This CDR3 is built from 14 residues. Germline CDR1 LNHDA, CDR2 SQIVND (reference sequence). Trimming stripped 1 base from V and 0 bases from J, with 7 bases between. The complete variable domain, with remaining parts taken from reference TRBV19 and TRBJ2-7, reads DGGITQSPKYLFRKEGQNVTLSCEQNLNHDAMYWYRQDPGQGLRLIYYSQIVNDFQKGDIAEGYSVSREKKESFPLTVTSAQKNPTAFYLCASSIGGSSYEQYFGPGTRLTVT.